A single TCR beta chain is shown here with its context. The antigen is unknown. These data originate in a study of breast tumors, draining lymph nodes, adjacent tissues. Overall study findings and caveats: Tumor and nontumor repertoires were significantly more similar in luminal-like than in basal-like breast cancer. The lymph node origin of tumor T cells was framed as consistent with a hypothesis, not demonstrated. Tumor repertoires ranked between lymph nodes and nontumor tissue in diversity, with V and J gene preferences. The data were judged consistent with most tumor T cells coming from lymph node and expanding in tumor.

The germline CDR1 and CDR2 sequences are KGHSH and LQKENI. Between the trimmed V and J ends, which lost 5 bases and 2 bases, there was a span of 4 bases. This CDR3 is built from 13 residues. The lymph nodes were axillary draining lymph nodes from breast cancer patients. Each CDR3 protein is one row after TCRdb ran MiXCR on the multiplex PCR reads. This sample has 150,000 to 250,000 distinct CDR3 sequences, with approximately 31% found just once. The genes are TRBV18 and TRBJ2-6; D not certain. The receptor comes from a female donor with breast cancer. Some clones in this sample may be carry-over from other donors' samples. The sequencing sample was made of axillary lymph node tissue. CDR3: CASSGPGANVLTF. The CDR3 nucleotides read TGTGCCAGCTCAGGCCCTGGGGCCAACGTCCTGACTTTC. The full variable domain, its missing parts supplied by reference TRBV18 and TRBJ2-6, is NAGVMQNPRHLVRRRGQEARLRCSPMKGHSHVYWYRQLPEEGLKFMVYLQKENIIDESGMPKERFSAEFPKEGPSILRIQQVVRGDSAAYFCASSGPGANVLTFGAGSRLTVL.